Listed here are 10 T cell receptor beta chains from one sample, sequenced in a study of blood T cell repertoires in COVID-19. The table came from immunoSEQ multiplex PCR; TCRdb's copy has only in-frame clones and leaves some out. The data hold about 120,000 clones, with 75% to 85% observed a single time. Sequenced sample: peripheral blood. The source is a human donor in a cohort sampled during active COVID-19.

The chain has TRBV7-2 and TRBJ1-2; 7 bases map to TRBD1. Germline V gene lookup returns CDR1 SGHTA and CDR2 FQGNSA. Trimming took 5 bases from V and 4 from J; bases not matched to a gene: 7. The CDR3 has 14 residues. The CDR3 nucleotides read TGTGCCAGCAGCCAGGCAGGGGGAAGCTATGGCTACACCTTC. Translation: CASSQAGGSYGYTF.

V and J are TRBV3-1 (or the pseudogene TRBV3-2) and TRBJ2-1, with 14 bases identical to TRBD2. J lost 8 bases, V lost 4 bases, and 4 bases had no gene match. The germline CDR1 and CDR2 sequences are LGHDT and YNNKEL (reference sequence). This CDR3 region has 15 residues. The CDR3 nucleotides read TGTGCCAGCAGCCGCGGGACTAGCGGGGGAGATGAGCAGTTCTTC. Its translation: CASSRGTSGGDEQFF.

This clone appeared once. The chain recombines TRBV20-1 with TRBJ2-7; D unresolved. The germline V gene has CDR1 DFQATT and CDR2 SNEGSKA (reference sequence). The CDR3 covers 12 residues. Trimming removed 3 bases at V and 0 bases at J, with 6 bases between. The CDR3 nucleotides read TGCAGTGCTAGTATCCGCTCCTACGAGCAGTACTTC. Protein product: CSASIRSYEQYF.

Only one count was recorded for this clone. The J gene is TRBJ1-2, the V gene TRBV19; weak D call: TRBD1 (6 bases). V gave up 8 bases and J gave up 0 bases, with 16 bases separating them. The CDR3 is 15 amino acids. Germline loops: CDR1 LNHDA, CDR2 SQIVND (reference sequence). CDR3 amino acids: CASETDSSTNYGYTF. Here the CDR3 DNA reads TGTGCCAGTGAGACGGACAGCTCCACTAACTATGGCTACACCTTC.

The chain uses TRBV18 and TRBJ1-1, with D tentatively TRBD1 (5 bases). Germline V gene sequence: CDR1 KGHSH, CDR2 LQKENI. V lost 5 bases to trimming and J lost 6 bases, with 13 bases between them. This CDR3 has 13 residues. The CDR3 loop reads CASSDAGTAEAFF. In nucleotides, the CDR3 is TGTGCCAGCTCAGACGCGGGGACGGCTGAAGCTTTCTTT.

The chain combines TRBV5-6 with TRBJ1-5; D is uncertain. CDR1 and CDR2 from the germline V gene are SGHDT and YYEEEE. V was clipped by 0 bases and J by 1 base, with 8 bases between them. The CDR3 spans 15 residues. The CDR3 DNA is TGTGCCAGCAGCTTGGGATCGGTGAGCAATCAGCCCCAGCATTTT. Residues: CASSLGSVSNQPQHF.

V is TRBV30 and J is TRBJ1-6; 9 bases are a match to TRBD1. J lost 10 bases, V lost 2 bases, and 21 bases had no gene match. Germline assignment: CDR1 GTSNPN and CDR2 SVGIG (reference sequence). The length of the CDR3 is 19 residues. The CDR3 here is CAWSNAPIGNRGPRSPLHF. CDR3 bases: TGTGCCTGGAGTAACGCGCCGATAGGAAACAGGGGGCCTCGATCACCCCTCCACTTT.

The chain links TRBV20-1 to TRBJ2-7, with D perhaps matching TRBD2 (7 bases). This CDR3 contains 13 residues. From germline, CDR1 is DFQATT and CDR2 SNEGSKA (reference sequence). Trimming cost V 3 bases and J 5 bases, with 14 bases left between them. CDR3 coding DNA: TGCAGTGCTAGTCCGGGGGGCCCCCACGAGCAGTACTTC. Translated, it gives CSASPGGPHEQYF.

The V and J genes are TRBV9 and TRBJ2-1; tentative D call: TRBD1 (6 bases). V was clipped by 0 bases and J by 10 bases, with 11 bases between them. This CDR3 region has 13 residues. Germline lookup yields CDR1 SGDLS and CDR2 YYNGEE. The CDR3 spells CASSVAHRGEQFF. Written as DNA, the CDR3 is TGTGCCAGCAGCGTAGCCCATAGGGGGGAGCAGTTCTTC.

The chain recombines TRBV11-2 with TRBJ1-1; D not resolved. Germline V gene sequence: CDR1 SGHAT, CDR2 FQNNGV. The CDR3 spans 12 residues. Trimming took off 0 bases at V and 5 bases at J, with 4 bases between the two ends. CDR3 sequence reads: CASSLDMTEAFF. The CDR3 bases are TGTGCCAGCAGCTTAGATATGACTGAAGCTTTCTTT.